These 10 T cell receptor beta chains share one sample of origin, sequenced in a study of T cell changes during pregnancy in multiple sclerosis. This table comes from immunoSEQ multiplex PCR, and its TCRdb copy is limited to in-frame clones, with some not included. The table has 85,000 to 90,000 clones, approximately 93% seen once. The sequences come from peripheral blood, collected after pregnancy. These receptors were obtained from a female donor in good health, enrolled as a control in a pregnancy study.

The chain has TRBV4-1 and TRBJ2-1; tentative D call: TRBD1 (6 bases). Trimming took off 4 bases at V and 6 bases at J, with 13 bases between the two ends. Germline CDR1 is MGHRA and CDR2 is YSYEKL. The CDR3 loop spans 14 amino acids. The CDR3 loop is CASSLSRGGNEQFF. CDR3 bases: TGCGCCAGCAGCCTCTCGCGAGGGGGCAATGAGCAGTTCTTC.

The V call is TRBV2, the J call TRBJ2-3; TRBD2 matches at 9 bases. Unmatched junction bases numbered 3, after V lost 2 bases and J lost 3 bases. The CDR3 has 15 amino acids. The germline V gene encodes CDR1 SNHLY and CDR2 FYNNEI. Here the CDR3 DNA reads TGTGCCAGCAGTGAAAGAGCGGGAGGAACAGATACGCAGTATTTT. It encodes CASSERAGGTDTQYF.

This chain uses TRBV6-1 with TRBJ2-2; tentatively, D is TRBD2 (6 bases). V lost 8 bases to trimming and J lost 5 bases, with 15 bases between them. This CDR3 is built from 14 residues. CDR1 is MNHNS, CDR2 SASEGT, per germline. In DNA form, the CDR3 reads TGTGCCAGCGCCCCTGGGGAGGATACCGGGGAGCTGTTTTTT. This gives the protein CASAPGEDTGELFF.

This sequence joins TRBV28 and TRBJ2-7; D not certain. The CDR3 runs to 12 residues. V was trimmed by 8 bases and J by 6 bases, leaving 14 bases between them. CDR1 is MDHEN and CDR2 is SYDVKM in the germline V gene. CDR3 DNA sequence: TGTGCCAGCTATCACAGAGCCCGCGAGCAGTACTTC. Translated: CASYHRAREQYF.

There are a few counts of this clone. The chain combines TRBV7-9 with TRBJ2-7; 7 bases agree with TRBD1. The CDR3 spans 14 residues. The V gene end was trimmed by 4 bases and the J gene end by 0 bases; junction bases not matched to a gene: 3. Germline CDR1 reads SEHNR; CDR2 reads FQNEAQ (reference sequence). CDR3 nucleotide sequence: TGTGCCAGCAGCTCAACAGGGGTCTCCTACGAGCAGTACTTC. It translates to CASSSTGVSYEQYF.

The chain employs TRBV18 and TRBJ2-1; 11 bases map to TRBD2. The germline gives CDR1 KGHSH, CDR2 LQKENI. V was pared by 3 bases and J by 8 bases, with 6 bases of the junction left unmatched. CDR3 length: 15 amino acids. CDR3 loop: CASSPVSLAGDEQFF. CDR3 DNA sequence: TGTGCCAGCTCACCTGTATCACTAGCGGGAGATGAGCAGTTCTTC.

This chain uses TRBV27 with TRBJ2-1; 12 nucleotides align to TRBD2. The V gene's germline CDR1 is MNHEY and CDR2 SMNVEV (reference sequence). V was clipped by 3 bases and J by 5 bases; unmatched bases: 2. The CDR3 is made up of 15 amino acids. This CDR3 is CASSLTSGSHNEQFF. The CDR3 DNA is TGTGCCAGCAGTTTGACTAGCGGGAGTCACAATGAGCAGTTCTTC.

The chain is built from TRBV19 and TRBJ1-1, with a weak D call TRBD1 (5 bases). The CDR3 contains 13 residues. The germline gives CDR1 LNHDA, CDR2 SQIVND (reference sequence). Between the trimmed V and J ends, which lost 5 bases and 0 bases, there was a span of 7 bases. CDR3 sequence (DNA): TGTGCCAGTAGTTCGGGGGTGAACACTGAAGCTTTCTTT. Translating it yields CASSSGVNTEAFF. Full variable domain (rest looked up from reference TRBV19 and TRBJ1-1): DGGITQSPKYLFRKEGQNVTLSCEQNLNHDAMYWYRQDPGQGLRLIYYSQIVNDFQKGDIAEGYSVSREKKESFPLTVTSAQKNPTAFYLCASSSGVNTEAFFGQGTRLTVV.

This chain links TRBV11-2 with TRBJ2-5; D possibly corresponds to TRBD1 (5 bases). The CDR3 consists of 16 residues. Germline-derived CDR1 and CDR2 are SGHAT and FQNNGV. V gave up 5 bases and J gave up 4 bases, with 20 bases separating them. The CDR3 reads CASSPMIQGSGETQYF. CDR3 bases: TGTGCCAGCAGCCCAATGATTCAGGGTTCCGGAGAGACCCAGTACTTC.

The rearrangement joins TRBV5-5 to TRBJ2-3; 7 positions agree with TRBD1. The V gene end was trimmed by 0 bases and the J gene end by 2 bases; junction bases not matched to a gene: 3. The CDR3 length is 15 residues. Germline V gene data show CDR1 as SGHKS and CDR2 as YYEKEE (reference sequence). Written as DNA, the CDR3 is TGTGCCAGCAGCTTGGGGCAGGGGGACACAGATACGCAGTATTTT. Translation: CASSLGQGDTDTQYF.